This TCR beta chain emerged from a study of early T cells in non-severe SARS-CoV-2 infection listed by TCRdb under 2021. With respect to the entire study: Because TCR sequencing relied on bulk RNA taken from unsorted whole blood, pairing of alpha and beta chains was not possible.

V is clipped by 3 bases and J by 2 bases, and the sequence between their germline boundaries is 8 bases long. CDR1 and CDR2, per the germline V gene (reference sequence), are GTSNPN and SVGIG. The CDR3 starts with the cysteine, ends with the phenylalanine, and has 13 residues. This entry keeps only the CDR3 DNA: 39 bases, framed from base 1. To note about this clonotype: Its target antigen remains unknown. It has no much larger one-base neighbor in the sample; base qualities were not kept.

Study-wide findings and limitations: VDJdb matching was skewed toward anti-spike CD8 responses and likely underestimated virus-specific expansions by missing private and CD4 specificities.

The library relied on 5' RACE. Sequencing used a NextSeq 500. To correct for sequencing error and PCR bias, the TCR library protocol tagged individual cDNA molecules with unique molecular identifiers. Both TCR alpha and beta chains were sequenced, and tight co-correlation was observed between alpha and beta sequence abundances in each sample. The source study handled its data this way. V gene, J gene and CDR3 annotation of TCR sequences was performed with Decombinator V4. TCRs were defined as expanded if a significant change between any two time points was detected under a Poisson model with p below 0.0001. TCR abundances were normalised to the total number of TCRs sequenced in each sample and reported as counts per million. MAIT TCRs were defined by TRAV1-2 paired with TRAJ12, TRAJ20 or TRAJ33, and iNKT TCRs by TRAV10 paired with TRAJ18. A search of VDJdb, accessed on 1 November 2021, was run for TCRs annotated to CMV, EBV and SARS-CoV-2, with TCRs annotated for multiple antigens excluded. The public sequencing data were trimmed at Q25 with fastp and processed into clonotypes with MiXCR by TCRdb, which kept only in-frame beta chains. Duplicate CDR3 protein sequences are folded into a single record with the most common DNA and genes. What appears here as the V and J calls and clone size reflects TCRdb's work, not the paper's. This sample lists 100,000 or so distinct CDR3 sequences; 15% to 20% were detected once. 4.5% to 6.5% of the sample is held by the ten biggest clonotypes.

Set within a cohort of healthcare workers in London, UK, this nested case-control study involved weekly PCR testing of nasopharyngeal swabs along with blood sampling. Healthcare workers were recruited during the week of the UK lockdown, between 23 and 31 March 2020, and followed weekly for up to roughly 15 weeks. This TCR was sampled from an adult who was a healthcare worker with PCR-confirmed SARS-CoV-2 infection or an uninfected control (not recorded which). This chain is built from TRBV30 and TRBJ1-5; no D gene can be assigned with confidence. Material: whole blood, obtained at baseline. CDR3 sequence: CAWRGQGNQPQHF. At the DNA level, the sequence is TGTGCCTGGAGAGGGCAGGGCAATCAGCCCCAGCATTTT.